These 10 T cell receptor beta chains came from one sample sequenced in a study of blood T cell repertoires in COVID-19. The table came from immunoSEQ multiplex PCR; TCRdb's copy has only in-frame clones and leaves some out. The sample yields about 250,000 clones, 87% seen once. What was sequenced was PBMCs or T cells enriched from blood (not recorded which). The receptors derive from a woman in her thirties with acute COVID-19.

V and J are TRBV10-2 and TRBJ1-2; D possibly corresponds to TRBD1 (6 bases). The V gene's germline CDR1 is WSHSY and CDR2 SAAADI. Trimming took 5 bases from V and 4 from J, leaving 14 bases between them. This CDR3 has 14 amino acids. Here the CDR3 reads CASSPTGFIYGYTF. The CDR3 DNA is TGCGCCAGCAGTCCTACAGGGTTTATCTATGGCTACACCTTC.

The rearrangement joins TRBV11-2 to TRBJ1-2; 11 bases fit TRBD1. V lost 1 base, J lost 2 bases, and 0 bases stayed unmatched. The germline gives CDR1 SGHAT, CDR2 FQNNGV. The CDR3 has 15 residues. The CDR3: CASSLGTGGNYGYTF. CDR3 nucleotide sequence: TGTGCCAGCAGCTTAGGGACAGGGGGCAACTATGGCTACACCTTC.

CDR3 amino acids: CASSAPGAIEQYF. Written as DNA, the CDR3 is TGTGCCAGCAGCGCCCCGGGAGCAATTGAGCAGTACTTC. The rearrangement links TRBV28 to TRBJ2-7; TRBD2 is a possible D gene (6 bases). Trimming shortened V by 6 bases and J by 7 bases, and 16 bases separated the two germline ends. Germline CDR1 is MDHEN and CDR2 is SYDVKM. There are 13 residues in the CDR3.

The CDR3 sequence is CASSREAGRDQPQHF. DNA of the CDR3: TGTGCCAGCAGCCGAGAGGCGGGAAGGGATCAGCCCCAGCATTTT. This chain connects TRBV4-2 to TRBJ1-5, with D hard to call. The CDR3 contains 15 residues. Trimming left V 4 bases short and J 5 bases short, with 15 bases between. Germline CDR1 reads LGHNA; CDR2 reads YNFKEQ.

This chain uses TRBV11-2 with TRBJ2-6; 9 bases are a match to TRBD1. The CDR3 contains 17 residues. V lost 5 bases to trimming and J lost 4 bases; unmatched junction nucleotides: 9. Looked up from germline, CDR1 is SGHAT and CDR2 is FQNNGV. CDR3 DNA: TGTGCCAGCAGCCAAATACGGACAGGGGCCGGGGCCAACGTCCTGACTTTC. It specifies CASSQIRTGAGANVLTF. Based on the CDR3 plus reference TRBV11-2 and TRBJ2-6, the full variable domain is EAGVAQSPRYKIIEKRQSVAFWCNPISGHATLYWYQQILGQGPKLLIQFQNNGVVDDSQLPKDRFSAERLKGVDSTLKIQPAKLEDSAVYLCASSQIRTGAGANVLTFGAGSRLTVL.

The chain has TRBV2 and TRBJ1-1, with 9 bases matching TRBD1. The germline V gene encodes CDR1 SNHLY and CDR2 FYNNEI. V gave up 6 bases and J gave up 0 bases; unmatched junction bases: 8. The CDR3 length is 16 residues. CDR3 amino acids: CASRYTGGAMNTEAFF. The CDR3 DNA follows: TGTGCCAGCAGGTATACAGGGGGCGCAATGAACACTGAAGCTTTCTTT.

The genes are TRBV19 and TRBJ1-5, with D possibly TRBD1 on 5 matching bases. Trimming left V 5 bases short and J 7 bases short, with 18 bases between. This CDR3 region has 15 residues. From germline, CDR1 is LNHDA and CDR2 SQIVND (reference sequence). This CDR3 reads CASSVDTDQGQPQHF. In DNA form, the CDR3 reads TGTGCCAGTAGTGTGGACACAGATCAAGGGCAGCCCCAGCATTTT.

V usage is TRBV14 and J usage is TRBJ1-1; D call uncertain. The CDR3 has 12 amino acids. Germline CDR1 reads SGHDN; CDR2 reads FVKESK. Trimming took 1 base from V and 4 from J, leaving 4 bases between them. The chain's CDR3 is CASSQVSTEAFF. The DNA for the CDR3 is TGTGCCAGCAGCCAAGTGAGCACTGAAGCTTTCTTT.

This clone was found once. The J gene is TRBJ1-6, the V gene TRBV7-8; D possibly corresponds to TRBD1 (6 bases). Trimming left V 2 bases short and J 10 bases short, with 24 bases between. CDR1 and CDR2 from the germline V gene are SGHVS and FQNEAQ. CDR3 size: 18 residues. The CDR3 reads CASSLIPGQSRPRSPLHF. CDR3 DNA: TGTGCCAGCAGCTTAATCCCCGGACAGTCCAGGCCGAGGTCACCCCTCCACTTT.

This chain joins TRBV27 and TRBJ1-1; TRBD1 aligns across 10 bases. This CDR3 has 15 residues. In germline, CDR1 is MNHEY, CDR2 SMNVEV (reference sequence). Losses at the gene ends were 2 bases for V and 6 bases for J; bases not matched to a gene: 6. The CDR3 loop is CASSLEGQGYSEAFF. The CDR3 nucleotides read TGTGCCAGCAGTTTAGAGGGACAGGGGTATTCTGAAGCTTTCTTT.